The sequence of this T cell receptor beta chain was determined in a study of somatic mutations in cytotoxic T cells in rheumatoid arthritis. Assay used: immunoSEQ multiplex PCR; TCRdb lists only in-frame clones, some missing. The sample lists 15,000 to 20,000 clones; around 80% were seen once. The CDR3 spans 15 residues. Germline V lookup: CDR1 MGHRA, CDR2 YSYEKL. The junction had 7 bases not matched to a gene; V was cut back by 3 bases and J by 3 bases. This chain connects TRBV4-1 to TRBJ2-7, with 8 bases matching TRBD1. Sequenced material: CD8+ T cells sorted from blood. The receptor comes from an adult with rheumatoid arthritis. The CDR3 region has the DNA TGCGCCAGCAGCCATAGAACAGGGGGAGTCTACGAGCAGTACTTC. It codes for CASSHRTGGVYEQYF.